Below, 4 T cell receptor beta chains from the same sample are listed, as sequenced in a study of PD-1 blockade in classical Hodgkin lymphoma (dated by TCRdb to about 2020). Library generation was performed with the immunoSEQ multiplex PCR assay. This is the immuneACCESS table as TCRdb keeps it, with only in-frame sequences that have V and J called. A part of the clones is gone; compared with another copy, unresolved V genes explain less than half, and the rest is unexplained. This sample lists 64,000 or so clones; 91% were detected once. The ten largest clonotypes hold about 9.4% of the sample. The sample's time point, from its label and the paper: cycle 4 day 1 (C4D1), after 6 weeks of nivolumab. All trial patients had relapsed after autologous stem cell transplantation, with cohorts A, B and C differing in prior brentuximab vedotin exposure. The input for sequencing was peripheral blood mononuclear cells (PBMCs), taken before the fourth cycle of nivolumab. These receptors originate from a human donor with classical Hodgkin lymphoma.

The chain carries TRBV4-1 and TRBJ2-3; no clear D gene. CDR3 length: 13 residues. The V gene lost 7 bases and the J gene lost 2 bases, with 10 bases spanning the gap. The germline CDR1 and CDR2 sequences are MGHRA and YSYEKL. The CDR3 DNA reads as TGCGCCAGCAAAAGCGCCACCACAGATACGCAGTATTTT. Translation: CASKSATTDTQYF.

The chain couples TRBV19 to TRBJ1-2, with D tentatively TRBD1 (6 bases). V was clipped by 3 bases and J by 8 bases, with 10 bases between them. The CDR3 runs 12 residues. Germline V gene data show CDR1 as LNHDA and CDR2 as SQIVND (reference sequence). CDR3 region: CASSITGPGYTF. The CDR3 coding sequence is TGTGCCAGTAGTATTACAGGGCCCGGCTACACCTTC.

V and J are TRBV30 and TRBJ2-7, with TRBD1 as a possible D gene (6 bases). The CDR3 contains 13 residues. Deletions cut 2 bases from V and 5 bases from J, with 13 bases between. Germline loops: CDR1 GTSNPN, CDR2 SVGIG (reference sequence). CDR3 sequence (DNA): TGTGCCTGGAGTAGTTACAGGGCCCACGAGCAGTACTTC. Encoded protein: CAWSSYRAHEQYF.

The rearrangement uses TRBV6-1 and TRBJ1-5, with TRBD1 as a possible D gene (5 bases). CDR3 size: 14 residues. Germline loops: CDR1 MNHNS, CDR2 SASEGT. Between the trimmed V and J ends, which lost 8 bases and 6 bases, there was a span of 17 bases. The CDR3 loop is CASQPGLFGQPQHF. The CDR3 nucleotides are TGTGCCAGCCAACCGGGGCTGTTCGGTCAGCCCCAGCATTTT.